Sequencing of this TCR beta chain was carried out in a study of cytomegalovirus exposure and HLA in healthy donors. Across the study: There were about 86 million unique TCRs (from HLA-typed donors) in an early data release.

Study-wide findings and caveats: Highest at DRB1 and lowest at HLA-C, TCR association rates differed among HLA loci in a later analysis. A previous analysis found most TCR beta V segments productive roughly 87% or roughly 30% of the time.

The PCR had 60 Vbeta and 13 Jbeta primers. Some clones are missing from TCRdb's copy, which holds only in-frame ones; the method was immunoSEQ multiplex PCR. The sample holds about 140,000 clones; roughly four fifths are singletons and the top ten take about 1.5%. Points on this clone: Its specificity is not known.

The V and J ends lost 5 bases and 10 bases respectively, with 18 bases between them. The germline V gene has CDR1 SEHNR and CDR2 FQNEAQ (reference sequence). There are 14 residues in the CDR3. V usage is TRBV7-9 and J usage is TRBJ1-5; a weak D match, TRBD1 (6 bases). This receptor was taken from a man aged 25 to 45 in good health and CMV-seropositive. Sequenced: PBMCs. CDR3 DNA: TGTGCCAGCAGCCCACTTGAGGGACAAGGTCCCCAGCATTTT. This encodes CASSPLEGQGPQHF. Drawing the rest from reference TRBV7-9 and TRBJ1-5, the complete variable domain is DTGVSQNPRHKITKRGQNVTFRCDPISEHNRLYWYRQTLGQGPEFLTYFQNEAQLEKSRLLSDRFSAERPKGSFSTLEIQRTEQGDSAMYLCASSPLEGQGPQHFGDGTRLSIL.